Below are 20 T cell receptor beta chains sequenced from a single sample in a study of blood T cell repertoires in COVID-19. Clones were sequenced by immunoSEQ multiplex PCR, and TCRdb holds only the in-frame ones, with some missing. The data show some 200,000 clones, around 73% seen once. Sample: PBMCs or T cells enriched from blood (not recorded which). These receptor sequences come from a woman aged 45-65 years who had recovered from COVID-19.

The V call is TRBV5-4, the J call TRBJ2-7; 11 bases align to TRBD2. The J segment lost 7 bases and the V segment lost 4 bases, leaving 10 bases of the junction unmatched. Looked up from germline, CDR1 is SGHNT and CDR2 is YYREEE (reference sequence). The CDR3 has 15 amino acids. In DNA form, the CDR3 reads TGTGCCAGCAGCCCCACTAGCGGGAGCATGGGGGAGCAGTACTTC. It translates to CASSPTSGSMGEQYF.

V gene TRBV6-5 combines with J gene TRBJ1-2; 7 bases line up with TRBD1. CDR1 MNHEY and CDR2 SVGAGI come from the germline V gene. J lost 7 bases, V lost 6 bases, and 8 bases had no gene match. The CDR3 loop spans 13 amino acids. CDR3 sequence: CASSTDRVGGYTF. The CDR3 DNA sequence: TGTGCCAGCAGCACCGACAGGGTTGGTGGCTACACCTTC.

The chain joins TRBV10-3 to TRBJ1-6; D might be TRBD1 (6 bases). CDR1 and CDR2 (germline): ENHRY, SYGVKD. V shed 7 bases and J shed 10 bases, with 14 bases lying between them. The CDR3 extends over 13 amino acids. The DNA of the CDR3 is TGTGCCATCACAGGGGAAGGTCGATCACCCCTCCACTTT. Encoded protein: CAITGEGRSPLHF.

The chain is built from TRBV15 and TRBJ1-2; D is perhaps TRBD1 (5 bases). The CDR3 runs 14 residues. Germline CDR1 is LNHNV and CDR2 is YYDKDF (reference sequence). V lost 0 bases and J 3 bases, leaving 8 bases between the germline ends. The CDR3 reads CATSRDRVYYGYTF. DNA for the CDR3: TGTGCCACCAGCAGAGACAGGGTTTACTATGGCTACACCTTC.

V and J are TRBV2 and TRBJ2-3; TRBD2 is a possible D gene (6 bases). The CDR3 is 14 residues long. V was clipped by 7 bases and J by 0 bases, with 11 bases between them. Germline CDR1 and CDR2: SNHLY and FYNNEI. CDR3 loop: CASKDGGSTDTQYF. Here the CDR3 DNA reads TGTGCCAGCAAGGATGGGGGGAGCACAGATACGCAGTATTTT.

This chain connects TRBV7-9 to TRBJ2-3; 8 bases map to TRBD2. The V segment lost 0 bases and the J segment 4 bases; nucleotides outside the gene matches: 3. There are 15 residues in the CDR3. The germline V gene encodes CDR1 SEHNR and CDR2 FQNEAQ (reference sequence). CDR3 DNA sequence: TGTGCCAGCAGCTTAGCTAGCGGGAACTCAGATACGCAGTATTTT. This gives the protein CASSLASGNSDTQYF.

This sequence joins TRBV5-4 and TRBJ2-5, with TRBD2 as a possible D gene (6 bases). With 3 bases removed from V and 0 bases from J, the gap between germline ends came to 9 bases. Germline CDR1 is SGHNT and CDR2 is YYREEE (reference sequence). The CDR3 is made up of 14 amino acids. In DNA form, the CDR3 reads TGTGCCAGCAGCTCCCGGGACTACCAAGAGACCCAGTACTTC. As protein: CASSSRDYQETQYF.

The chain couples TRBV28 to TRBJ2-7; a possible D gene is TRBD2 (6 bases). From germline, CDR1 is MDHEN and CDR2 SYDVKM. Trimming shortened V by 1 base and J by 0 bases, and 16 bases separated the two germline ends. This CDR3 has 17 residues. The CDR3 DNA reads TGTGCCAGCAGTTTATTATCCGGGAGCTTATTCTCCTACGAGCAGTACTTC. Its translation: CASSLLSGSLFSYEQYF.

This clone was seen only once. This sequence joins TRBV4-3 and TRBJ2-7; tentative D call: TRBD1 (6 bases). Germline CDR1 LGHNA, CDR2 YSLEER. V lost 1 base, J lost 2 bases, and 12 bases lay in between. The CDR3 consists of 15 residues. CDR3 amino acids: CASSQGNRETYEQYF. CDR3 in DNA: TGCGCCAGCAGCCAAGGCAACAGGGAGACCTACGAGCAGTACTTC.

This clone occurred a few times. V gene TRBV10-1 combines with J gene TRBJ1-4; D ambiguous. The V end was cut by 2 bases, the J end by 7 bases, with 11 bases between. Germline V gene sequence: CDR1 WNHNN, CDR2 SYGVQD (reference sequence). The CDR3 extends over 14 amino acids. CDR3 protein: CASSEGYRGEKLFF. CDR3 coding DNA: TGCGCCAGCAGTGAGGGCTACCGCGGTGAAAAACTGTTTTTT.

V is TRBV19 and J is TRBJ2-2; TRBD2 agrees at 8 bases. This CDR3 spans 16 amino acids. With 5 bases clipped from V and 0 bases from J, the junction kept 5 bases outside the gene matches. Germline lookup yields CDR1 LNHDA and CDR2 SQIVND (reference sequence). The CDR3 loop is CASSPLAGSNTGELFF. CDR3 DNA: TGTGCCAGTAGTCCATTAGCGGGGTCGAACACCGGGGAGCTGTTTTTT.

The V gene is TRBV5-1, the J gene TRBJ2-7, with 8 bases aligning to TRBD2. CDR3 length: 15 residues. From germline, CDR1 is SGHRS and CDR2 YFSETQ. V was pared by 4 bases and J by 4 bases, with 10 bases of the junction left unmatched. The CDR3 region has the DNA TGCGCCAGCAGCCCCGGGAGGGGGGTCGTATACGAGCAGTACTTC. Encoded protein: CASSPGRGVVYEQYF.

Ten or more counts support this clone. V and J are TRBV28 and TRBJ2-2; 13 bases map to TRBD2. The CDR3 runs 17 residues. V shed 1 base and J 6 bases; nucleotides not matched to a gene: 5. Germline lookup yields CDR1 MDHEN and CDR2 SYDVKM. The CDR3 region has the DNA TGTGCCAGCAGTTTATTCGAACTAGCGGGAGGGCCCGGGGAGCTGTTTTTT. It translates to CASSLFELAGGPGELFF.

This chain joins TRBV6-5 and TRBJ2-2, with D perhaps TRBD2 (6 bases). CDR3 size: 15 residues. Trimming removed 7 bases at V and 0 bases at J, with 12 bases between. The V gene's germline CDR1 is MNHEY and CDR2 SVGAGI. CDR3 sequence (DNA): TGTGCCAGCATTAAGGAGGGAGCGAACACCGGGGAGCTGTTTTTT. Amino acid sequence: CASIKEGANTGELFF.

This clone was counted a few times. This chain joins TRBV2 and TRBJ2-2; 13 nucleotides agree with TRBD2. The V gene's germline CDR1 is SNHLY and CDR2 FYNNEI. J lost 5 bases, V lost 6 bases, and 9 bases had no gene match. This CDR3 has 17 amino acids. In nucleotides, the CDR3 is TGTGCCAGCAGGAGAGGACTAGCGGGAGTTAGAACCGGGGAGCTGTTTTTT. Translated, it gives CASRRGLAGVRTGELFF. The variable domain in full, completed from reference TRBV2 and TRBJ2-2, reads EPEVTQTPSHQVTQMGQEVILRCVPISNHLYFYWYRQILGQKVEFLVSFYNNEISEKSEIFDDQFSVERPDGSNFTLKIRSTKLEDSAMYFCASRRGLAGVRTGELFFGEGSRLTVL.

The chain recombines TRBV6-1 with TRBJ2-1, with 8 positions matching TRBD1. From germline, CDR1 is MNHNS and CDR2 SASEGT. The CDR3 spans 16 residues. V trimming: 4 bases; J trimming: 0 bases; junction bases outside the gene matches: 5. CDR3 region: CASSGGQASSYNEQFF. CDR3 nucleotides: TGTGCCAGCAGTGGGGGACAGGCCAGCTCCTACAATGAGCAGTTCTTC.

This clone was seen once. The chain carries TRBV5-1 and TRBJ2-7, with 7 nucleotides matching TRBD1. CDR1 is SGHRS, CDR2 YFSETQ, per germline. This CDR3 is 17 amino acids long. V trimming: 2 bases; J trimming: 1 base; junction bases outside the gene matches: 12. The CDR3 DNA follows: TGCGCCAGCAGCTTCCAACAGGGGCCAGGGGAGTCCTACGAGCAGTACTTC. This encodes CASSFQQGPGESYEQYF.

The chain is built from TRBV5-5 and TRBJ1-6; TRBD1 is a possible D gene (5 bases). The ends were cut back, 1 base at V and 7 bases at J, with 12 bases in the middle. Germline V gene lookup returns CDR1 SGHKS and CDR2 YYEKEE (reference sequence). The CDR3 has 15 amino acids. This chain's CDR3 is CASSLYGRENSPLHF. The DNA of the CDR3 is TGTGCCAGCAGCTTGTATGGCAGGGAAAATTCACCCCTCCACTTT.

The chain recombines TRBV14 with TRBJ1-1; D call uncertain. The germline CDR1 and CDR2 sequences are SGHDN and FVKESK. CDR3 length: 14 residues. Trimming stripped 1 base from V and 0 bases from J, with 6 bases between. As DNA, the CDR3 is TGTGCCAGCAGCCAAGGGCCGATGAACACTGAAGCTTTCTTT. Encoded protein: CASSQGPMNTEAFF.

The chain carries TRBV11-2 and TRBJ1-2, with D tentatively TRBD1 (6 bases). Germline V CDR1 and CDR2: SGHAT, FQNNGV. The CDR3 extends over 17 amino acids. The germline V and J ends were trimmed by 4 bases and 0 bases, with 18 bases remaining between them. The CDR3 here is CASSSIRGDPPNYGYTF. In nucleotides, the CDR3 is TGTGCCAGCAGCTCGATCAGGGGCGACCCTCCTAACTATGGCTACACCTTC.